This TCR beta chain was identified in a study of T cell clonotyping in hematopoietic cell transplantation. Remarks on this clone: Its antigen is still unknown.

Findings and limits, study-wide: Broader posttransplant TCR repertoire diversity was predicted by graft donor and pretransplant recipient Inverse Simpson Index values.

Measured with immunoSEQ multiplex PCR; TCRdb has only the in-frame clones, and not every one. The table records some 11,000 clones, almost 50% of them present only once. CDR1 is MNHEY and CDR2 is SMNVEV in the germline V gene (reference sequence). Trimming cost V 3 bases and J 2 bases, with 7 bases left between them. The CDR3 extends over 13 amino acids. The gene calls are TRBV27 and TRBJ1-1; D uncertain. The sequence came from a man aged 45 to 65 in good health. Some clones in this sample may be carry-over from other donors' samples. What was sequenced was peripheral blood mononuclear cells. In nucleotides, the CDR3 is TGTGCCAGCAGTTTGCAGGAAAACACTGAAGCTTTCTTT. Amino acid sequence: CASSLQENTEAFF.